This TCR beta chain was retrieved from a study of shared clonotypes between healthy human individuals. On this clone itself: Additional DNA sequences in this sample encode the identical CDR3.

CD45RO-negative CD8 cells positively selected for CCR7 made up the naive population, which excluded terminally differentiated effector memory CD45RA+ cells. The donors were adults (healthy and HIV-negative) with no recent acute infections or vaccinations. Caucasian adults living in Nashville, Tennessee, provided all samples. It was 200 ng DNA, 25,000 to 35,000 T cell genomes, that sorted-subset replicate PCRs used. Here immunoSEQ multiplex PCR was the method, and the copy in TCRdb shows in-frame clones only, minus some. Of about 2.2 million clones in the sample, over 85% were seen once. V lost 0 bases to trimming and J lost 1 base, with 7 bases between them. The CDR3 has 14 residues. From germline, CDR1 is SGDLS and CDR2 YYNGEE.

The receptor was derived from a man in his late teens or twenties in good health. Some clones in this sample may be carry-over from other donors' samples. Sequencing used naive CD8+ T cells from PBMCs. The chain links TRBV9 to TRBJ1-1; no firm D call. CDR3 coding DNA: TGTGCCAGCAGCGTAGGTCCACCGAACACTGAAGCTTTCTTT. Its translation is CASSVGPPNTEAFF.